These 4 T cell receptor beta chains came from one sample sequenced in a study of Graves' ophthalmopathy and Graves' hyperthyroidism. For repertoire sequencing, the TCR beta CDR3 regions were amplified from RNA transcripts. Scientists carried out first-round RT-PCR using HTBI primers and then a second-round multiplex PCR. TCRdb re-derived calls from the multiplex PCR reads in MiXCR, one entry per CDR3 protein. The sample shows 360,000 or so distinct CDR3 sequences, approximately 20% of them seen only once. The sample comprised peripheral blood. The origin of the receptors is a woman aged 18-29 years with Graves' ophthalmopathy.

This clonotype showed up just a few times. This chain links TRBV6-2 or TRBV6-3 with TRBJ2-7, with D unclear. The V gene's germline CDR1 is MNHEY and CDR2 SVGEGT. The CDR3 sequence is 12 residues long. The CDR3 DNA is TGTGTGGCCGGTGCCTTGGCGTACGAGCAGTACTTC. Translated, it gives CVAGALAYEQYF.

This clonotype was picked up many times. The chain employs TRBV6-1 and TRBJ2-5, with D unresolved. Germline CDR1 is MNHNS and CDR2 is SASEGT. Trimming pared 10 bases from V and 5 bases from J, leaving 14 bases between. The CDR3 totals 12 residues. CDR3: CATLAVLETQYF. The CDR3 DNA follows: TGTGCCACCTTAGCTGTTTTGGAGACCCAGTACTTC.

Only one count was recorded for this clonotype. The chain links TRBV28 to TRBJ2-7; 12 bases are shared with TRBD2. This CDR3 is 15 amino acids long. After removal of 7 bases from V and 3 bases from J, the junction contained 7 bases not matched to a gene. CDR1 is MDHEN, CDR2 SYDVKM, per germline. In DNA form, the CDR3 reads TGTGCCAGCAAGACTAGCGGGGGACAGGGCTACGAGCAGTACTTC. Protein: CASKTSGGQGYEQYF.

This clonotype was observed many times. The chain is built from TRBV6-5 and TRBJ1-1; D perhaps matches TRBD1 (6 bases). This CDR3 is built from 14 residues. Germline CDR1 is MNHEY and CDR2 is SVGAGI. V lost 6 bases and J 3 bases, leaving 14 bases between the germline ends. In DNA form, the CDR3 reads TGTGCCAGCAGCTCCTTTACAGGGCACACTGAAGCTTTCTTT. The encoded protein is CASSSFTGHTEAFF.